This T cell receptor beta chain was identified during a study of CD8 T cells in ankylosing spondylitis. This CDR3 comprises 16 residues. CDR1 SQVTM and CDR2 ANQGSEA come from the germline V gene. J was trimmed by 2 bases and V by 6 bases; bases with no gene match: 9. Study results and caveats: Both synovial fluid and blood in reactive arthritis had previously been reported to carry some motif variants.

Using quantitative 5'-RACE with molecular barcodes, the authors made TCR beta libraries. TCRdb redid the calling of the 5' RACE reads with MiXCR, one entry per CDR3 protein. The table lists around 330,000 distinct CDR3 sequences, roughly 12% of them singletons. In its sample, this clonotype was seen many times. Its target is unknown. The sequence derives from a female donor with ankylosing spondylitis or in good health (not recorded which). The sequenced sample was blood, either unsorted or a sorted T cell fraction (not recorded which). This sequence joins TRBV29-1 and TRBJ1-5, with 11 bases fitting TRBD1. The CDR3 is CSVRTGGTVGNQPQHF. CDR3 DNA: TGCAGCGTCCGGACAGGGGGCACCGTTGGCAATCAGCCCCAGCATTTT.